The clone carrying this T cell receptor beta chain was found many times. This sample is part of a study of CD8+CD57+ T cells in acquired aplastic anemia. From germline, CDR1 is DFQATT and CDR2 SNEGSKA (reference sequence). The ends were cut back, 5 bases at V and 5 bases at J, with 18 bases in the middle. The CDR3 runs to 14 residues. The template for TCR beta VDJ and CDR3 sequence profiling was genomic DNA. MiXCR, run by TCRdb on the reads, gives a single entry per CDR3 protein. This sample has about 98,000 distinct CDR3 sequences; roughly two thirds occur once, and the top ten carry 55% to 65%. Selection for sequencing was limited to patients who had shown CD8+CD57+ cell expansion by flow cytometry.

Sequencing was done on a sample of sorted CD4+, CD8+, or CD8+CD57+ T cells (not recorded which) from PBMCs. The sequence was obtained from a human donor with aplastic anemia. The chain combines TRBV20-1 with TRBJ2-5, with D possibly TRBD1 on 6 matching bases. CDR3 loop: CSAGSTGSRETQYF. The CDR3 DNA is TGCAGTGCTGGGTCCACAGGGTCGCGGGAGACCCAGTACTTC.